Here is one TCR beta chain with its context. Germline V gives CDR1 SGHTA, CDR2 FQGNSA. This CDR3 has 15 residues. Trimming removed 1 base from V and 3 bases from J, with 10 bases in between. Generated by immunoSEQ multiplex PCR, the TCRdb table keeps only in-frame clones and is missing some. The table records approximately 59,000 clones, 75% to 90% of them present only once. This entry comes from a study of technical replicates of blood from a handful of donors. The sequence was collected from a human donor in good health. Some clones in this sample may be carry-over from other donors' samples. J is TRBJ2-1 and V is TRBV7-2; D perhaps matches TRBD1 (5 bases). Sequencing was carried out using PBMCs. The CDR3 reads CASSLEGRGYNEQFF. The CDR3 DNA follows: TGTGCCAGCAGCTTAGAGGGAAGGGGCTACAATGAGCAGTTCTTC.